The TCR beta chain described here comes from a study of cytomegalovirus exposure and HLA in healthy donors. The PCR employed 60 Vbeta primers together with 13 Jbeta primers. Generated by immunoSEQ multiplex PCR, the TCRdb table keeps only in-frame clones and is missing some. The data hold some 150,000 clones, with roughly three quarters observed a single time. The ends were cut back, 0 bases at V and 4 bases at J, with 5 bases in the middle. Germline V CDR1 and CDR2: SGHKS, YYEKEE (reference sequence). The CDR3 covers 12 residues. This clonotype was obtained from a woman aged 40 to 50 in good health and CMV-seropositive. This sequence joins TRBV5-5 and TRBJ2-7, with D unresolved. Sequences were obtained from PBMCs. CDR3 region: CASSLDIYEQYF. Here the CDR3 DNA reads TGTGCCAGCAGCTTGGACATTTACGAGCAGTACTTC.